This TCR beta chain is drawn from a study of response to subunit inactivated influenza vaccine. From the RT-PCR reads, TCRdb called clonotypes with MiXCR, one entry per CDR3 protein. The repertoire consists of hundreds of thousands of distinct CDR3 sequences, with approximately 24% occurring once and the leading ten covering approximately 1.9%. CDR3 size: 14 residues. The V gene's germline CDR1 is DFQATT and CDR2 SNEGSKA (reference sequence). Trimming took 6 bases from V and 1 from J, leaving 14 bases between them. This chain connects TRBV20-1 to TRBJ2-3; D is perhaps TRBD1 (5 bases). Sequenced here: CD4+ T cells sorted from PBMCs, sampled about 5 days after vaccination. This receptor was identified in a man between 50 and 59 years old who received an inactivated influenza vaccine. In nucleotides, the CDR3 is TGCAGTGCCTCGGACACCCGACGCACAGATACGCAGTATTTT. It translates to CSASDTRRTDTQYF.